What follows are 17 T cell receptor beta chains derived from one specimen sequenced in a study of shared clonotypes between healthy human individuals. Produced via immunoSEQ multiplex PCR; TCRdb's table is partial and in-frame only. The repertoire consists of about 1,900,000 clones, with about 95% occurring once and the leading ten covering 1.2%. The naive CD8 population came from CD45RO-negative cells selected for CCR7, without terminally differentiated effector memory CD45RA+ cells. The sequenced sample was naive CD8+ T cells sorted from blood. The receptors here all came from a young man in good health.

The chain links TRBV7-9 to TRBJ2-5; D possibly corresponds to TRBD1 (5 bases). CDR3 length: 15 amino acids. CDR1 is SEHNR, CDR2 FQNEAQ, per germline (reference sequence). V lost 5 bases to trimming and J lost 3 bases, with 16 bases between them. The CDR3 bases are TGTGCCAGCAGCAGCTGGACACAGGAAGAAGAGACCCAGTACTTC. Protein product: CASSSWTQEEETQYF. Full variable domain (rest looked up from reference TRBV7-9 and TRBJ2-5): DTGVSQNPRHKITKRGQNVTFRCDPISEHNRLYWYRQTLGQGPEFLTYFQNEAQLEKSRLLSDRFSAERPKGSFSTLEIQRTEQGDSAMYLCASSSWTQEEETQYFGPGTRLLVL.

The chain recombines TRBV10-2 with TRBJ2-3; D is undetermined. The CDR3 contains 16 residues. The germline CDR1 and CDR2 sequences are WSHSY and SAAADI. The V and J ends lost 5 bases and 2 bases respectively, with 17 bases between them. CDR3 in DNA: TGCGCCAGCAGTCGGTCCCCGCAATGGGACACAGATACGCAGTATTTT. This translates into CASSRSPQWDTDTQYF.

The chain uses TRBV2 and TRBJ2-7; either TRBD1 or TRBD2 may fit D (5 bases each). From germline, CDR1 is SNHLY and CDR2 FYNNEI. This CDR3 contains 15 residues. V lost 1 base and J lost 2, with 12 bases in between. The CDR3 coding sequence is TGTGCCAGCAGTGAAGGGCAGCTGGGGGCCTACGAGCAGTACTTC. This sequence encodes CASSEGQLGAYEQYF.

This chain uses TRBV29-1 with TRBJ1-4; D is perhaps TRBD1 (6 bases). The CDR3 has 12 amino acids. Germline V gives CDR1 SQVTM, CDR2 ANQGSEA. With 7 bases removed from V and 6 bases from J, the gap between germline ends came to 12 bases. The CDR3 sequence: CSGLNRDEKLFF. The CDR3 nucleotides are TGCAGCGGCCTCAACAGGGATGAAAAACTGTTTTTT.

Only one count was recorded for this clone. J is TRBJ2-1 and V is TRBV7-2, with D tentatively TRBD1 or TRBD2 (6 bases each). The germline V gene has CDR1 SGHTA and CDR2 FQGNSA. Trimming removed 2 bases from V and 2 bases from J, with 7 bases in between. CDR3 length: 14 residues. The CDR3 DNA reads as TGTGCCAGCAGCTTAAGGGGGGCCTACAATGAGCAGTTCTTC. Protein product: CASSLRGAYNEQFF.

This clone is a singleton in its sample. This sequence joins TRBV7-9 and TRBJ2-7, with D maybe TRBD1 (5 bases). Germline V CDR1 and CDR2: SEHNR, FQNEAQ (reference sequence). The CDR3 spans 13 residues. With 5 bases removed from V and 0 bases from J, the gap between germline ends came to 8 bases. CDR3 nucleotides: TGTGCCAGCAGCACGGACACCTCCTACGAGCAGTACTTC. This sequence encodes CASSTDTSYEQYF. The complete variable domain, with remaining parts taken from reference TRBV7-9 and TRBJ2-7, reads DTGVSQNPRHKITKRGQNVTFRCDPISEHNRLYWYRQTLGQGPEFLTYFQNEAQLEKSRLLSDRFSAERPKGSFSTLEIQRTEQGDSAMYLCASSTDTSYEQYFGPGTRLTVT.

The genes are TRBV11-2 and TRBJ1-1, with 8 bases identical to TRBD1. The CDR3 consists of 15 residues. Germline values: CDR1 SGHAT, CDR2 FQNNGV. V lost 5 bases, J lost 3 bases, and 8 bases stayed unmatched. CDR3: CASSPDRGGDTEAFF. The CDR3 DNA is TGTGCCAGCAGCCCAGACAGGGGTGGTGACACTGAAGCTTTCTTT.

The table lists this clone with a few counts. The V and J genes are TRBV27 and TRBJ1-1; D is unresolved. The CDR3 runs to 13 residues. Germline lookup yields CDR1 MNHEY and CDR2 SMNVEV (reference sequence). Trimming took 0 bases from V and 2 from J, leaving 4 bases between them. This CDR3 reads CASSLSFNTEAFF. CDR3 coding DNA: TGTGCCAGCAGTTTATCGTTTAACACTGAAGCTTTCTTT.

In its sample, this clone was seen once. The genes are TRBV29-1 and TRBJ2-3; 9 bases are shared with TRBD2. Germline CDR1 reads SQVTM; CDR2 reads ANQGSEA. The CDR3 runs 15 residues. The junction had 7 bases not matched to a gene; V was cut back by 4 bases and J by 2 bases. CDR3 nucleotides: TGCAGCGTTGTTTGGGGGACTAGCTCCACAGATACGCAGTATTTT. It codes for CSVVWGTSSTDTQYF.

The genes are TRBV9 and TRBJ2-7; 10 bases align to TRBD2. The length of the CDR3 is 14 residues. The V segment lost 4 bases and the J segment 3 bases; nucleotides outside the gene matches: 4. Germline V gene sequence: CDR1 SGDLS, CDR2 YYNGEE. The CDR3 spells CASSLGTSDYEQYF. The CDR3 region has the DNA TGTGCCAGCAGCCTCGGGACTAGCGACTACGAGCAGTACTTC.

This clone came up once. CDR3 loop: CASTGTYGTSSYEQYF. CDR3 nucleotides: TGTGCCAGCACCGGGACCTACGGAACTAGCTCCTACGAGCAGTACTTC. V and J are TRBV2 and TRBJ2-7; the D call may be TRBD1 or TRBD2 (5 bases each). V lost 7 bases and J 0 bases, leaving 19 bases between the germline ends. The CDR3 is 16 residues long. The V gene's germline CDR1 is SNHLY and CDR2 FYNNEI.

The chain links TRBV19 to TRBJ2-7, with 8 bases matching TRBD1. V gave up 6 bases and J gave up 7 bases; unmatched junction bases: 8. The CDR3 has 13 residues. Germline values: CDR1 LNHDA, CDR2 SQIVND (reference sequence). Here the CDR3 reads CASSPGTGWEQYF. CDR3 coding DNA: TGTGCCAGTAGCCCCGGGACAGGATGGGAGCAGTACTTC.

Points on this clone: The junction does not match germline at one end; this may be a read error. This rearrangement joins TRBV7-7 to TRBJ2-7, with D unresolved. The CDR3 consists of 17 residues. Germline CDR1 and CDR2: SSHAT and FNYEAQ (reference sequence). CDR3 nucleotide sequence: TGTGCTAGCAGCTGCGCTCCCCTTAGGCAGCGTTTTGGCGAGCAGTACTTC. Amino acid sequence: CASSCAPLRQRFGEQYF.

The V and J genes are TRBV4-1 and TRBJ2-7; D unclear. The germline V gene encodes CDR1 MGHRA and CDR2 YSYEKL. The V end was cut by 4 bases, the J end by 0 bases, with 16 bases between. The CDR3 has 16 amino acids. CDR3 protein: CASSPDLREISYEQYF. Here the CDR3 DNA reads TGCGCCAGCAGCCCTGACTTAAGGGAAATCTCCTACGAGCAGTACTTC.

V and J are TRBV6-6 and TRBJ2-2, with D hard to call. V was shortened by 3 bases and J by 5 bases, with 10 bases between the two germline ends. Germline assignment: CDR1 MNHNY and CDR2 SVGAGI (reference sequence). This CDR3 is built from 14 residues. The CDR3 is CASSYPRRTGELFF. As DNA, the CDR3 is TGTGCCAGCAGTTATCCCCGACGAACCGGGGAGCTGTTTTTT.

This sequence joins TRBV5-5 and TRBJ2-4, with D possibly matching TRBD1 (7 bases). V was shortened by 4 bases and J by 6 bases, with 17 bases between the two germline ends. The germline V gene has CDR1 SGHKS and CDR2 YYEKEE (reference sequence). The CDR3 totals 15 residues. The CDR3 bases are TGTGCCAGCAGCACCCAGGGGGGAAGAGGAAACATTCAGTACTTC. This sequence encodes CASSTQGGRGNIQYF.

This clone was seen once. The chain joins TRBV28 to TRBJ1-1; D is unresolved. Trimming took off 10 bases at V and 0 bases at J, with 15 bases between the two ends. Germline V gene data show CDR1 as MDHEN and CDR2 as SYDVKM. This CDR3 contains 14 residues. The CDR3 region has the DNA TGTGCCACTACCCCCGAGGGCGTGAACACTGAAGCTTTCTTT. The encoded protein is CATTPEGVNTEAFF. The complete variable domain, with remaining parts taken from reference TRBV28 and TRBJ1-1, reads DVKVTQSSRYLVKRTGEKVFLECVQDMDHENMFWYRQDPGLGLRLIYFSYDVKMKEKGDIPEGYSVSREKKERFSLILESASTNQTSMYLCATTPEGVNTEAFFGQGTRLTVV.